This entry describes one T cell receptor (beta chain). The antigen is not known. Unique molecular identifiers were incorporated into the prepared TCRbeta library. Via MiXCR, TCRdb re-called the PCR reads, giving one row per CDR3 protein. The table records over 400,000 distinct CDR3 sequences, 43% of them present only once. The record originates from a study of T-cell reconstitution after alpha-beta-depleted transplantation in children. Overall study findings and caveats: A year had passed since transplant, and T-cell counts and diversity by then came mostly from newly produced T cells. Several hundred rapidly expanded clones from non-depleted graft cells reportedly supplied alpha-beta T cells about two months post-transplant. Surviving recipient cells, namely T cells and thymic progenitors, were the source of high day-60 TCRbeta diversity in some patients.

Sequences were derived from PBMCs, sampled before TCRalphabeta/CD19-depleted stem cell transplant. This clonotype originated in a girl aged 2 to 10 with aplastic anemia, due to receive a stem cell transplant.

CDR3: CASNDREGYNEQFF. In DNA, the CDR3 is TGTGCCAGTAACGACAGGGAAGGCTACAATGAGCAGTTCTTC. The chain combines TRBV25-1 with TRBJ2-1; 7 bases are a match to TRBD1. CDR3 length: 14 amino acids. Germline V lookup: CDR1 MGHDK, CDR2 SYGVNS. Losses at the gene ends were 9 bases for V and 3 bases for J; bases not matched to a gene: 8. Together with reference TRBV25-1 and TRBJ2-1, the CDR3 gives the full variable domain: EADIYQTPRYLVIGTGKKITLECSQTMGHDKMYWYQQDPGMELHLIHYSYGVNSTEKGDLSSESTVSRIRTEHFPLTLESARPSHTSQYLCASNDREGYNEQFFGPGTRLTVL.